This TCR beta chain was identified during a study of CD8 T cells in ankylosing spondylitis. Whole-study results and caveats: Enrichment of disease-linked clones was reportedly significant in matched ankylosing spondylitis synovial fluid. A motif in TCR beta, a set of about 8 highly homologous variants, appeared characteristic of ankylosing spondylitis blood.

Details on this clonotype: The antigen is unknown.

Germline CDR1 and CDR2: SGHRS and YFSETQ. The CDR3 runs 16 residues. The V segment lost 4 bases and the J segment 6 bases; nucleotides outside the gene matches: 9. TCRdb passed the 5' RACE reads through MiXCR, listing each CDR3 protein once. Here the sample spans about 340,000 distinct CDR3 sequences, roughly 14% being singletons. The source of this sequence is a male donor with ankylosing spondylitis or in good health (not recorded which). The sample consisted of blood, either unsorted or a sorted T cell fraction (not recorded which). The chain is built from TRBV5-1 and TRBJ2-3, with 12 bases aligning to TRBD2. The CDR3 nucleotides are TGCGCCAGCAGCAGTCCTAGCGGGGGGGGATCCGATACGCAGTATTTT. Amino acids: CASSSPSGGGSDTQYF.